Listed here are 10 T cell receptor beta chains from one sample, sequenced in a study of human T cells and chemical hapten exposure. Time point noted: pre-sensitization, week 0. As for treatment: therapeutic diphenylcyclopropenone sensitization with weekly scalp DPC. Each CDR3 protein gets one entry after TCRdb re-called the RACE reads with MiXCR. Seen here are about 98,000 distinct CDR3 sequences, about 10% observed once, and the top ten hold approximately 3.4%. Here the sequenced sample was whole blood, taken in connection with sensitization to the hapten diphenylcyclopropenone (DPC). The receptors stem from a woman in her sixties or seventies with alopecia areata. Some clones in this sample may be carry-over from other donors' samples.

The chain employs TRBV18 and TRBJ2-3, with 13 bases aligning to TRBD2. This CDR3 comprises 18 residues. The V gene's germline CDR1 is KGHSH and CDR2 LQKENI. Losses at the gene ends were 3 bases for V and 0 bases for J; bases not matched to a gene: 6. CDR3 in DNA: TGTGCCAGCTCACCCGGACTAGCGGGGGTGTCTAGCACAGATACGCAGTATTTT. Encoded protein: CASSPGLAGVSSTDTQYF.

This clonotype was observed at least ten times. This rearrangement joins TRBV5-8 to TRBJ2-3, with 7 bases aligning to TRBD1. The CDR3 runs 17 residues. J gave up 4 bases and V 0 bases, and 11 bases lay outside the gene matches. The germline gives CDR1 SGHTS, CDR2 YDEGEE. This CDR3 is CASSLGARGGGSDTQYF. CDR3 nucleotides: TGTGCCAGCAGCTTGGGCGCCCGAGGGGGCGGATCAGATACGCAGTATTTT.

This clonotype was found many times. The chain uses TRBV12-3 or TRBV12-4 and TRBJ1-1; 9 positions match TRBD1. The J segment lost 3 bases and the V segment lost 3 bases, leaving 2 bases of the junction unmatched. The CDR3 is 14 residues long. The CDR3 nucleotides read TGTGCCAGCAGTTTCACAGGGGGCGACACTGAAGCTTTCTTT. Amino acid sequence: CASSFTGGDTEAFF.

At least ten counts were recorded for this clonotype. CDR3 region: CASSYSNYEQYF. CDR3 bases: TGTGCCAGCAGCTACTCTAACTACGAGCAGTACTTC. The V gene is TRBV7-9, the J gene TRBJ2-7, with D uncertain. The V gene's germline CDR1 is SEHNR and CDR2 FQNEAQ (reference sequence). V shed 4 bases and J shed 3 bases, with 7 bases lying between them. This CDR3 region has 12 residues.

This clonotype was seen ten or more times. The chain joins TRBV20-1 to TRBJ2-3, with 7 positions matching TRBD2. Per germline, CDR1 DFQATT and CDR2 SNEGSKA (reference sequence). The CDR3 sequence is 12 residues long. Unmatched junction bases numbered 5, after V lost 7 bases and J lost 4 bases. The CDR3 is CSGIRGADTQYF. CDR3 nucleotides: TGCAGTGGAATCCGGGGGGCAGATACGCAGTATTTT.

The V call is TRBV9, the J call TRBJ1-1; the D gene is possibly TRBD1 (6 bases). The CDR3 has 14 residues. V lost 3 bases to trimming and J lost 5 bases, with 14 bases between them. Germline CDR1 reads SGDLS; CDR2 reads YYNGEE. CDR3 loop: CASSGNRDRTEAFF. For the CDR3, the DNA is TGTGCCAGCAGCGGAAACAGGGATCGGACTGAAGCTTTCTTT.

J is TRBJ1-1 and V is TRBV20-1, with 9 bases that match TRBD1. Germline V gene lookup returns CDR1 DFQATT and CDR2 SNEGSKA (reference sequence). This CDR3 is built from 14 residues. The V gene end was trimmed by 6 bases and the J gene end by 5 bases; junction bases not matched to a gene: 10. Here the CDR3 reads CSAALGQGQTEAFF. CDR3 bases: TGCAGTGCCGCCCTTGGACAGGGGCAGACTGAAGCTTTCTTT.

This clonotype was observed a few times. The chain employs TRBV19 and TRBJ2-2; 8 nucleotides line up with TRBD2. Trimming cost V 6 bases and J 2 bases; bases outside gene matches: 5. CDR3 length: 15 amino acids. Germline V CDR1 and CDR2: LNHDA, SQIVND (reference sequence). The CDR3 protein is CASSKRGGNTGELFF. For the CDR3, the DNA is TGTGCCAGTAGCAAACGGGGGGGAAACACCGGGGAGCTGTTTTTT. The full variable domain, completed using reference TRBV19 and TRBJ2-2, is DGGITQSPKYLFRKEGQNVTLSCEQNLNHDAMYWYRQDPGQGLRLIYYSQIVNDFQKGDIAEGYSVSREKKESFPLTVTSAQKNPTAFYLCASSKRGGNTGELFFGEGSRLTVL.

This clonotype showed up many times. The chain combines TRBV3-1 with TRBJ2-7; 7 bases are a match to TRBD2. Trimming at V came to 0 bases and at J to 2 bases, leaving 4 bases not matched to a gene. CDR1 and CDR2 from the germline V gene are LGHDT and YNNKEL (reference sequence). This CDR3 spans 15 amino acids. The CDR3 sequence: CASSQDGLGTYEQYF. DNA for the CDR3: TGTGCCAGCAGCCAAGACGGACTAGGAACCTACGAGCAGTACTTC.

This clonotype was detected ten times or more. The genes are TRBV4-1 and TRBJ1-1; maybe TRBD1 (5 bases). The germline V and J ends were trimmed by 0 bases and 0 bases, with 17 bases remaining between them. Germline CDR1 reads MGHRA; CDR2 reads YSYEKL. This CDR3 is 18 amino acids long. CDR3 region: CASSQDRGALRMNTEAFF. CDR3 coding DNA: TGCGCCAGCAGCCAAGATAGAGGGGCCCTACGCATGAACACTGAAGCTTTCTTT.